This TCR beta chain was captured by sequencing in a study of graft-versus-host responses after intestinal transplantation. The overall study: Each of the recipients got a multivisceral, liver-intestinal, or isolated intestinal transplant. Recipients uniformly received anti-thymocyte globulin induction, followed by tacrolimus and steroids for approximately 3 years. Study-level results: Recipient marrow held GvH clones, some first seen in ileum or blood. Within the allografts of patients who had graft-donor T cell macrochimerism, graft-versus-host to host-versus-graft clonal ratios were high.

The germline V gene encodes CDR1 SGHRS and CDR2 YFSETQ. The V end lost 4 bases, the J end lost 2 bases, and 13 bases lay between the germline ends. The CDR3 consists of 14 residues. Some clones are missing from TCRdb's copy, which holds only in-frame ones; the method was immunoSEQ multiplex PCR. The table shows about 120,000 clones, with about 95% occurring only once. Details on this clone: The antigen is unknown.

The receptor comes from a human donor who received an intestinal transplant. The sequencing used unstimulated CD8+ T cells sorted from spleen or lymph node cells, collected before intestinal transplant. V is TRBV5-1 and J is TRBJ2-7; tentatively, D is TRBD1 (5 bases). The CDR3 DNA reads TGCGCCAGCAGCCCGTGGACACGTCCCTACGAGCAGTACTTC. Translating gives CASSPWTRPYEQYF.